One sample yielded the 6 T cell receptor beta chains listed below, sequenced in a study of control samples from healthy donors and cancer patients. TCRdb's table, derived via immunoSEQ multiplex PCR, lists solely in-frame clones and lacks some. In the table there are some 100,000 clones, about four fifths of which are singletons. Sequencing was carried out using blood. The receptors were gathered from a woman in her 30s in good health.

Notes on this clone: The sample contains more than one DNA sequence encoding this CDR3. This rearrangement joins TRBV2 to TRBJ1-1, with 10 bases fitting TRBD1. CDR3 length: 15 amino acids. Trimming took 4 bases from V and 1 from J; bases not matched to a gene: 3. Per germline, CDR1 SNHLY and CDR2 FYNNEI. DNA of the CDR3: TGTGCCAGCAGTGGACAGGGGGCACCGAACACTGAAGCTTTCTTT. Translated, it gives CASSGQGAPNTEAFF.

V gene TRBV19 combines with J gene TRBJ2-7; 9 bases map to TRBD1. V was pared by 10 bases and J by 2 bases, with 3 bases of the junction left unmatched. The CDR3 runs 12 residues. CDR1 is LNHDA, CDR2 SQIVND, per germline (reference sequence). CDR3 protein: CATQGATYEQYF. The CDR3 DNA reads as TGTGCCACACAGGGGGCCACCTACGAGCAGTACTTC.

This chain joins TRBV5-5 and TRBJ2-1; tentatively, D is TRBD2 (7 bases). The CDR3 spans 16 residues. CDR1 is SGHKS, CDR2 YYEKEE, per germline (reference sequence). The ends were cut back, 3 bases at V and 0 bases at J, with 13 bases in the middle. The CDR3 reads CASSSWGGHSYNEQFF. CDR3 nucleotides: TGTGCCAGCAGCTCGTGGGGGGGGCACTCCTACAATGAGCAGTTCTTC.

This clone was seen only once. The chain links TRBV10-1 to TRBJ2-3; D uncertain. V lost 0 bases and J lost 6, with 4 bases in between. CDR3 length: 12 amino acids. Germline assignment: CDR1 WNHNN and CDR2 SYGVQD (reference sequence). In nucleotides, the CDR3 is TGCGCCAGCAGTGAGTCGTGGGATACGCAGTATTTT. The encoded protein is CASSESWDTQYF.

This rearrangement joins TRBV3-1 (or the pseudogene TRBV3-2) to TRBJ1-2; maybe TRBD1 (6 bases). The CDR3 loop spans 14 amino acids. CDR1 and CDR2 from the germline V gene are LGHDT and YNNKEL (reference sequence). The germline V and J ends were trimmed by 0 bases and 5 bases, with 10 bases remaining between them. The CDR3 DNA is TGTGCCAGCAGCCAAGATAGGGGGGGTTATGGCTACACCTTC. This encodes CASSQDRGGYGYTF.

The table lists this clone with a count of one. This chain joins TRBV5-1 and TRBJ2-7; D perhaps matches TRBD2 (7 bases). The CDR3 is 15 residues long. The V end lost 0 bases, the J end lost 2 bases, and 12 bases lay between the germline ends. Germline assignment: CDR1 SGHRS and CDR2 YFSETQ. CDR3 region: CASSLGGGNTYEQYF. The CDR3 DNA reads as TGCGCCAGCAGCTTGGGCGGGGGCAACACCTACGAGCAGTACTTC.